This TCR beta chain was identified in a study of T cells in localized non-small cell lung cancer. CDR3 length: 17 amino acids. Trimming pared 0 bases from V and 3 bases from J, leaving 18 bases between. Germline CDR1 and CDR2: MGHRA and YSYEKL. Clones were read by immunoSEQ multiplex PCR, and TCRdb kept only the in-frame ones, dropping some. Among around 41,000 clones listed, 75% to 90% were seen once. Study-level points and caveats: Within adjacent lung there appeared a median approximately 62 of the top 100 tumor clones.

This clone was detected once. Its cognate antigen is unknown. The source was peripheral blood, collected before any cancer treatment. The chain links TRBV4-1 to TRBJ2-7, with TRBD1 as a possible D gene (6 bases). The origin of this receptor is a man aged 40 to 75 with stage I lung adenocarcinoma. The DNA for the CDR3 is TGCGCCAGCAGCCAAGATCGAGGGGGTAGCGCTTTCTACGAGCAGTACTTC. Its translation is CASSQDRGGSAFYEQYF.